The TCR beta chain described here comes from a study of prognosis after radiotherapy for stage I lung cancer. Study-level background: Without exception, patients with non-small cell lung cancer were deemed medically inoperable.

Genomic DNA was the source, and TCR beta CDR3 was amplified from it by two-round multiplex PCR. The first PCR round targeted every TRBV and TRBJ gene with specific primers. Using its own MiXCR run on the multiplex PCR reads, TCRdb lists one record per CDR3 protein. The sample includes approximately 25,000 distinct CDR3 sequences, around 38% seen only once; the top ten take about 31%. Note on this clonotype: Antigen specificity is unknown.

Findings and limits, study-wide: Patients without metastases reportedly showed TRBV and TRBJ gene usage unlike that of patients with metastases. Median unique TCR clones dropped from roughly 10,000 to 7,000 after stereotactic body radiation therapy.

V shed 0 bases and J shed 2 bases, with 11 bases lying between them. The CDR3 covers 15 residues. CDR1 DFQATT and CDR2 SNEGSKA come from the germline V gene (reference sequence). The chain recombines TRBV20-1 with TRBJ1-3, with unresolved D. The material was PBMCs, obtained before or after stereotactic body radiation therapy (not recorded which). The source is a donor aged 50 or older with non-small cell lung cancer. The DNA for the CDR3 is TGCAGTGCTAGAGACAGGACCGGCCCTGGAAACACCATATATTTT. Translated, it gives CSARDRTGPGNTIYF.